A few counts support the clone carrying this T cell receptor (beta chain). Its antigen is currently unknown. These data originate in a study of blood T cells in healthy people across ages. A sample-barcoded 5' primer and a J-beta primer mix were used in a second PCR of about 6 to 12 cycles. A single record per CDR3 protein comes from TCRdb applying MiXCR to the 5' RACE reads. The table records 870,000 or so distinct CDR3 sequences, more than 25% of them present only once. V was shortened by 2 bases and J by 8 bases, with 12 bases between the two germline ends. CDR3 size: 12 residues. CDR1 and CDR2 from the germline V gene are GTSNPN and SVGIG (reference sequence). Study observations and caveats: In older individuals, TCR beta diversity per million T cells was lower, falling roughly linearly with age.

The chain combines TRBV30 with TRBJ1-2; D ambiguous. The receptor's source is an elderly woman in good health. Input material: blood. CDR3 residues: CAWSSTLVGYTF. CDR3 nucleotides: TGTGCCTGGAGTTCAACCCTAGTAGGCTACACCTTC. Filled out from reference TRBV30 and TRBJ1-2, the complete variable domain reads SQTIHQWPATLVQPVGSPLSLECTVEGTSNPNLYWYRQAAGRGLQLLFYSVGIGQISSEVPQNLSASRPQDRQFILSSKKLLLSDSGFYLCAWSSTLVGYTFGSGTRLTVV.